This is a list of T cell receptor beta chains from one sample in a study of shared T cell receptors in the human thymus. The data were produced by immunoSEQ multiplex PCR, yet TCRdb's version contains in-frame clones alone and is incomplete. There are hundreds of thousands of clones in the sample; around 87% occur only once, and about 0.0094% lies in the top ten. This sample also appeared in a second study, on human thymus T cells.

Material: thymocytes. All receptors derive from a boy younger than two with a congenital heart defect. Both conserved end residues are part of each CDR3. Fields, in order: clone size, D gene, J gene, V gene, CDR3 DNA, CDR3 protein. A D gene is named only where the DNA matches it firmly. Expanded clones get a size class; other rows say once, few or many, or leave the size out.

. . TRBJ1-6 TRBV10-2 TGCGCCAGCAGTGAGTCGCATGTGGTCGCGCTGAGCTCCTATAATTCACCCCTCCACTTT CASSESHVVALSSYNSPLHF
once . TRBJ2-3 TRBV7-6 TGTGCCAGCAGCTCGCTAAAGAGCGGAGGGCCGACAGATACGCAGTATTTT CASSSLKSGGPTDTQYF
. TRBD2 TRBJ2-7 TRBV2 TGTGCCAGCAGAGGTAGCGGGAGGAACCCCTCCTACGAGCAGTACTTC CASRGSGRNPSYEQYF
. TRBD2 TRBJ2-3 TRBV28 TGTGCCAGCAGTTTTCGGGAGGGTGCGGATACGCAGTATTTT CASSFREGADTQYF
. . TRBJ1-5 TRBV19 TGTGCCAGTAGTATAGAAGAGGGTGTGAGCAATCAGCCCCAGCATTTT CASSIEEGVSNQPQHF
. TRBD2 TRBJ2-7 TRBV5-4 TGTGCCAGCAGCAACGGGACTAGCGGGTCTCTCTACGAGCAGTACTTC CASSNGTSGSLYEQYF
. TRBD2 TRBJ2-7 TRBV6-1 TGTGCCAGTGGACTAGCGGGACCCTACGAGCAGTACTTC CASGLAGPYEQYF
. TRBD1 TRBJ2-2 TRBV7-2 TGTGCCAGCAGCTCCTCCAGGGGGCGCGCCGGGGAGCTGTTTTTT CASSSSRGRAGELFF
. . TRBJ1-1 TRBV6-6 TGTGCCAGCGAGTTCACGGGGAACACTGAAGCTTTCTTT CASEFTGNTEAFF
. TRBD2 TRBJ2-2 TRBV18 TGTGCCAGCTCACGGGCTAGCGGGACGAACACCGGGGAGCTGTTTTTT CASSRASGTNTGELFF
. . TRBJ1-1 TRBV5-4 TGTGCCAGCAGCCGTATTCAGGGGAACACTGAAGCTTTCTTT CASSRIQGNTEAFF
. TRBD1 TRBJ2-7 TRBV14 TGTGCTAGCAGCGTCCGAACATGGGGGATTACAGGGGGCGCGAAAGAACGTGGCACCGAGCAGTACTTC CASSVRTWGITGGAKERGTEQYF
. TRBD1 TRBJ2-4 TRBV27 TGTGCCAGCAGTCCGAAAGGGGGCAGGCTAGCCAAAAACATTCAGTACTTC CASSPKGGRLAKNIQYF
. . TRBJ1-2 TRBV19 TGTGCCAGTAGTACCCCGGGAGAGATGAGCTACACCTTC CASSTPGEMSYTF
. TRBD1 TRBJ2-7 TRBV18 TGTGCCAGCTCTCCAAGGGACAGGGGAACCCACGAGCAGTACTTC CASSPRDRGTHEQYF
. TRBD1 TRBJ1-2 TRBV18 TGTGCCAGCTCACTCTTTACAGGGGCCCCTAACTATGGCTACACCTTC CASSLFTGAPNYGYTF
. . TRBJ2-7 TRBV2 TGTGCCAGCAGCGAAGGCCAAGCCCCTGAATACGAGCAGTACTTC CASSEGQAPEYEQYF
. . TRBJ2-1 TRBV28 TGTGCCAGCAGTTTACCCTCTCGACAGAGCTCCTACAATGAGCAGTTCTTC CASSLPSRQSSYNEQFF
. . TRBJ1-2 TRBV4-1 TGCGCCAGCAGCCCCCCGGGCCCGGTCGGAGGCTATGGCTACACCTTC CASSPPGPVGGYGYTF
. . TRBJ2-7 TRBV28 TGTGCCAGCAGTTTATGGGACAGTCCCTACGAGCAGTACTTC CASSLWDSPYEQYF
few . TRBJ1-4 TRBV2 TGTGCCAGCAGTGAAGGTGGGGGGACCGGTAATGAAAAACTGTTTTTT CASSEGGGTGNEKLFF
. TRBD1 TRBJ1-1 TRBV10-3 TGTGCCATCAGTGAGTCGACTTTGGGGGACAGGCTCTCTGAAGCTTTCTTT CAISESTLGDRLSEAFF
. TRBD1 TRBJ1-2 TRBV7-9 TGTGCCAGCAGCTCTCCGGGACAGGGGGACTATGGCTACACCTTC CASSSPGQGDYGYTF
. TRBD2 TRBJ2-7 TRBV28 TGTGCCAGCAGTCTCCATCGAAGCGGGATTTTGTACGAGCAGTACTTC CASSLHRSGILYEQYF
. TRBD1 TRBJ2-6 TRBV2 TGTGCCAGCAGTCGGGACAGGGGAAGATCTGGGGCCAACGTCCTGACTTTC CASSRDRGRSGANVLTF
. TRBD2 TRBJ2-7 TRBV7-2 TGTGCCAGCAGCCCGGGACTAGCGGGCTACGAGCAGTACTTC CASSPGLAGYEQYF
. . TRBJ2-2 TRBV7-3 TGTGCCAGCAGCTTAGCCAGGGGGGAACCCTCGAACACCGGGGAGCTGTTTTTT CASSLARGEPSNTGELFF
few . TRBJ1-2 TRBV30 TGTGCCTGGAGGGAACAGGGAGGGGAGGGCTACACCTTC CAWREQGGEGYTF
. . TRBJ2-7 TRBV11-2 TGTGCCAGCAGCGCTGACTGGTACGAGCAGTACTTC CASSADWYEQYF
. . TRBJ1-2 TRBV15 TGTGCCACCAGCAGAGATATTTACAGGGAGGGTGGCTACACCTTC CATSRDIYREGGYTF
. . TRBJ1-4 TRBV4-2 TGTGCCAGCAGCCAAGTTCGGCTTCGTGGAGCAACTAATGAAAAACTGTTTTTT CASSQVRLRGATNEKLFF
. TRBD2 TRBJ2-2 TRBV27 TGTGCCAGCAGTTATGGGAGCGGGGACACCGGGGAGCTGTTTTTT CASSYGSGDTGELFF
. . TRBJ1-4 TRBV5-1 TGCGCCAGCAGCTTGGGGGCACTGGCAACTAATGAAAAACTGTTTTTT CASSLGALATNEKLFF
. . TRBJ1-1 TRBV5-1 TGCGCCAGCAGCTTGGGCAGGGTTTTAAACACTGAAGCTTTCTTT CASSLGRVLNTEAFF
. . TRBJ1-3 TRBV7-9 TGTGCCAGCAGCTTAAAAGTGACAGTTGGAAACACCATATATTTT CASSLKVTVGNTIYF
. TRBD1 TRBJ2-1 TRBV14 TGTGCCAGCAGCCCGAGGACAGGGGAGCAGTTCTTC CASSPRTGEQFF